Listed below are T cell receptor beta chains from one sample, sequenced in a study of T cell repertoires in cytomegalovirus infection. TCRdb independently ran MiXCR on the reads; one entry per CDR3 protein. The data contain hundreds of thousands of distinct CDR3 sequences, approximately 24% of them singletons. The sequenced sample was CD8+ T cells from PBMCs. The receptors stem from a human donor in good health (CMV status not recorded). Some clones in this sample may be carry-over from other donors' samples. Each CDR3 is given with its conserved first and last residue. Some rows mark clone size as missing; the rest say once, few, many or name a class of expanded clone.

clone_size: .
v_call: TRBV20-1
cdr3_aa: CSARDRDSTYEQYF

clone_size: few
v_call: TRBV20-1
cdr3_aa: CSARDRGWIRETQYF

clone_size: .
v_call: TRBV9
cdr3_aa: CASSETGQMNTEAFF

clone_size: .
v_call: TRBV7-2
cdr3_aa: CASSSADRGSTGELFF

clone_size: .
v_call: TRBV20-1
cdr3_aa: CSASKWTESTDTQYF

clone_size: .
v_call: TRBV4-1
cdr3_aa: CASSQELQMYQETQYF

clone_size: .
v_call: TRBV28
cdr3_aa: CASSWGLTSGVYNEQFF

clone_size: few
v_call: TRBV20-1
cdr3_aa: CSARMGGGSYNEQFF

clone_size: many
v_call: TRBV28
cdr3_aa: CASSFQGRRGYGYTF

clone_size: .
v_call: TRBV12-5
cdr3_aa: CASGVTGGEYTF

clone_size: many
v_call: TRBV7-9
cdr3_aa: CASSSFSDRLEQYF

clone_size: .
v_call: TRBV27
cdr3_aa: CASSRTGRNQPQHF

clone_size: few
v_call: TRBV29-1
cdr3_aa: CSAGLAGGEHTGELFF

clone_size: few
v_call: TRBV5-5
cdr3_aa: CASSLLGQGNEKLFF

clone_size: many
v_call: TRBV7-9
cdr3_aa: CASSPGGTQYF

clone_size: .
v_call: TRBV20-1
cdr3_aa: CSARDGGYEQYF